The clone carrying this T cell receptor (beta chain) was found many times. Its antigen is not known. TCRdb processed the multiplex PCR reads anew with MiXCR; each CDR3 protein has one entry. The sample holds fewer than 150,000 distinct CDR3 sequences, roughly 20% seen once. Deletions cut 1 base from V and 5 bases from J, with 6 bases between. The germline gives CDR1 SEHNR, CDR2 FQNEAQ (reference sequence). The CDR3 is 12 residues long. Samples came from axillary lymph nodes draining the breast cancer. The sample belongs to a study of breast tumors, draining lymph nodes, adjacent tissues. Findings and caveats of the study: Data fit most tumor T cells coming from lymph node, expanding in tumor. Tumor repertoires ranked between lymph nodes and nontumor tissue in diversity, with V and J gene preferences. Tumor and nontumor repertoires were significantly more similar in luminal-like than in basal-like breast cancer. Data only fit, rather than demonstrated, lymph node origin of most tumor T cells.

The TCR sequence derives from a female donor with breast cancer. Some clones in this sample may be carry-over from other donors' samples. The V gene is TRBV7-9, the J gene TRBJ2-7; D unclear. The material sequenced was axillary lymph node tissue. The CDR3 here is CASSLDANEQYF. CDR3 nucleotide sequence: TGTGCCAGCAGCTTAGACGCAAACGAGCAGTACTTC.